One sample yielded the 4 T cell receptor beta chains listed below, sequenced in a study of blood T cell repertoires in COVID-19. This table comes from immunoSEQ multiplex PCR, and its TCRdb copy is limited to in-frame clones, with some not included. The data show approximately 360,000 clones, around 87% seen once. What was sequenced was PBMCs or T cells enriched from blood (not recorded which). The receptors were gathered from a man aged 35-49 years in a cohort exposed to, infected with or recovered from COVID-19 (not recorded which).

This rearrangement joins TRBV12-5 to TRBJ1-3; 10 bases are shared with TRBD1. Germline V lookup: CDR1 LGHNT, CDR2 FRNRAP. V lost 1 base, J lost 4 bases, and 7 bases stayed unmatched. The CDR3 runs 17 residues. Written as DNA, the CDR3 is TGTGCTAGTGGTTTGGCGGGAGGGACAGGGGAAGGAAACACCATATATTTT. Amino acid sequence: CASGLAGGTGEGNTIYF.

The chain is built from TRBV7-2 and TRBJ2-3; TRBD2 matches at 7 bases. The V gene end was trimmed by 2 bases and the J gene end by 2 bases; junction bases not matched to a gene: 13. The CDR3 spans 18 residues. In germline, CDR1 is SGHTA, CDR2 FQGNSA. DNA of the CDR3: TGTGCCAGCAGCTTATGGTCTTCTCGCGGGAGCTCCACAGATACGCAGTATTTT. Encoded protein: CASSLWSSRGSSTDTQYF.

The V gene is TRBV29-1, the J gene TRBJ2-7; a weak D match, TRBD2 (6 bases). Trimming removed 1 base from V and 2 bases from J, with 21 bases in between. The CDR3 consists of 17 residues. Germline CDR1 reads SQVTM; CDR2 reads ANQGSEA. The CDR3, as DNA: TGCAGCGTTGAAGGCCATCTAGGGGCGGGGAATCCCTACGAGCAGTACTTC. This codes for CSVEGHLGAGNPYEQYF.

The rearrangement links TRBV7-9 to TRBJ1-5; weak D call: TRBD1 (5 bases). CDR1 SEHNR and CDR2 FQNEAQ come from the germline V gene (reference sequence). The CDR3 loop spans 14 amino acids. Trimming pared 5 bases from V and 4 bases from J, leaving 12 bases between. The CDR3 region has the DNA TGTGCCAGCAGCCCGCAGACAGTTAATCAGCCCCAGCATTTT. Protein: CASSPQTVNQPQHF.